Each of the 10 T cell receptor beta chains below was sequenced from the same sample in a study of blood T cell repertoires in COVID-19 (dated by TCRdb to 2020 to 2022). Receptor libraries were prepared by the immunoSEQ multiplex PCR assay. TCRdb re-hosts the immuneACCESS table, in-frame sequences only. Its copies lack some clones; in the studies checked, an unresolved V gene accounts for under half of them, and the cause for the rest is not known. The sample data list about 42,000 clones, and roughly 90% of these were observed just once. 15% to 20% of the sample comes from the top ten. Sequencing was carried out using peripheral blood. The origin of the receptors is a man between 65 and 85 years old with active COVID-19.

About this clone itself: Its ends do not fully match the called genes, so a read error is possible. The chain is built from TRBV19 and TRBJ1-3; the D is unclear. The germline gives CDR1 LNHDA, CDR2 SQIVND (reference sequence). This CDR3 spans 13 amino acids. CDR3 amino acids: CATSTVSGNTIYF. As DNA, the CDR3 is TGTGCCACTAGTACAGTCTCTGGAAACACCATATATTTT.

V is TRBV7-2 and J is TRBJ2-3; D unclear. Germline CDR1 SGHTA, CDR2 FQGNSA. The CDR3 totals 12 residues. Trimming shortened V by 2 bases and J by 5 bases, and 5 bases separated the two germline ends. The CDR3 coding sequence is TGTGCCAGCAGCTTATCTCTAGATACGCAGTATTTT. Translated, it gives CASSLSLDTQYF. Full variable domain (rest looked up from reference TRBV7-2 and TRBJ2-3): GAGVSQSPSNKVTEKGKDVELRCDPISGHTALYWYRQSLGQGLEFLIYFQGNSAPDKSGLPSDRFSAERTGGSVSTLTIQRTQQEDSAVYLCASSLSLDTQYFGPGTRLTVL.

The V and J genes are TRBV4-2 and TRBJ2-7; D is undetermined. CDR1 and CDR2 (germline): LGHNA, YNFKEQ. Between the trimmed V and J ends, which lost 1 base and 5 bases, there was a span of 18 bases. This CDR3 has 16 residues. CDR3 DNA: TGTGCCAGCAGCCAAGTTTTGGGCGTAGATACCCACGAGCAGTACTTC. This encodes CASSQVLGVDTHEQYF.

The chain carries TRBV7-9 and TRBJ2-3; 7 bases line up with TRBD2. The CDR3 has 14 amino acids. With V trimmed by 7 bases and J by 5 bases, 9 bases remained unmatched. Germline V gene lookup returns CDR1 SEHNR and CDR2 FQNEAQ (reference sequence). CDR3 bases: TGTGCCAGCATCCTTCCGGGACTAAAAGATACGCAGTATTTT. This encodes CASILPGLKDTQYF.

CDR3 nucleotides: TGTGCCAGCAGCTTACGGACTAGCGGGGTAACAGATACGCAGTATTTT. It encodes CASSLRTSGVTDTQYF. The chain couples TRBV7-9 to TRBJ2-3, with 12 positions matching TRBD2. The CDR3 sequence is 16 residues long. The V and J ends lost 2 bases and 3 bases, in that order; junction bases with no gene match: 3. The V gene's germline CDR1 is SEHNR and CDR2 FQNEAQ (reference sequence).

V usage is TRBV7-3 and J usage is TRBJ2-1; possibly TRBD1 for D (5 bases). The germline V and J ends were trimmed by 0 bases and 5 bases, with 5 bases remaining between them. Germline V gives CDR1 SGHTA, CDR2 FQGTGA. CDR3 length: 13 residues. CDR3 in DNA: TGTGCCAGCAGCTTAACCAGGGACAATGAGCAGTTCTTC. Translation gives CASSLTRDNEQFF.

CDR3 loop: CASSLSQGSNEKLFF. The CDR3 nucleotides read TGTGCCAGCTCACTCTCACAGGGATCTAATGAAAAACTGTTTTTT. The gene calls are TRBV18 and TRBJ1-4; D is perhaps TRBD1 (6 bases). Germline lookup yields CDR1 KGHSH and CDR2 LQKENI. CDR3 length: 15 residues. Between the trimmed V and J ends, which lost 4 bases and 3 bases, there was a span of 12 bases.

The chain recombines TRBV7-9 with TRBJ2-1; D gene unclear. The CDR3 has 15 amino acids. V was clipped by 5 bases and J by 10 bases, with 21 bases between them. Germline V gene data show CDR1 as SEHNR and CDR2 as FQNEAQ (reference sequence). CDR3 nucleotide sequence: TGTGCCAGCAGCCCAGACGGTCCCCGGAGAGGCGAGCAGTTCTTC. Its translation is CASSPDGPRRGEQFF.

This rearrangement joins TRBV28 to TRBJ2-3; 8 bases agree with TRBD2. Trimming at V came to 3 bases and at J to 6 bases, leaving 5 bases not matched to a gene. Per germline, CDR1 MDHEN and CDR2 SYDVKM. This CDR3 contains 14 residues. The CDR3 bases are TGTGCCAGCAGTTTCGGCGGGGGGTCCGATACGCAGTATTTT. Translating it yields CASSFGGGSDTQYF.

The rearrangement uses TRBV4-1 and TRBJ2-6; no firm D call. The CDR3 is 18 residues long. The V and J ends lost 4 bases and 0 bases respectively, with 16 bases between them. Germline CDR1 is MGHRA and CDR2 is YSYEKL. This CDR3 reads CASSPGRAQSSGANVLTF. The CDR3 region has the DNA TGCGCCAGCAGCCCAGGCCGAGCCCAGAGCTCTGGGGCCAACGTCCTGACTTTC.